This T cell receptor (beta chain) is from a study of cytomegalovirus exposure and HLA in healthy donors. The germline CDR1 and CDR2 sequences are MNHEY and SMNVEV (reference sequence). The ends were cut back, 2 bases at V and 4 bases at J, with 8 bases in the middle. CDR3 size: 13 residues. The approximately 120-subject validation cohort, separate from the roughly 700-subject first cohort, included the donors. Worth noting for this clone: Its target is unknown.

The method was immunoSEQ multiplex PCR; TCRdb's version includes in-frame clones alone and lacks a portion of them. Here the sample spans about 110,000 clones, approximately 85% being singletons. The study's findings and limits: A subsequent analysis found that TCR clusters from the first cohort also tended to co-occur in the 120 validation repertoires, with 94% of cluster scores above 0.

The sequenced sample was PBMCs. The V and J genes are TRBV27 and TRBJ1-2; D unclear. The TCR originated in a woman aged 18-29 years in good health and CMV-seronegative. CDR3 coding DNA: TGTGCCAGCAGTTTACGAGGTATCTATGGCTACACCTTC. The encoded protein is CASSLRGIYGYTF.